Shown below are 23 T cell receptor beta chains from a single sample sequenced in a study of T cell repertoires in cytomegalovirus infection. These receptors lack a known antigen. MiXCR, applied by TCRdb to the reads, yields one record per CDR3 protein. Here the sample spans about 890,000 distinct CDR3 sequences, approximately 32% being singletons. This specimen consisted of cultured CD8+ T cells from PBMCs, obtained from culture after CMV antigen stimulation. The source is a human donor in good health (CMV status not recorded). Some clones in this sample may be carry-over from other donors' samples.

The V and J genes are TRBV6-2 or TRBV6-3 and TRBJ2-1; no clear D. The germline V gene has CDR1 MNHEY and CDR2 SVGEGT. This CDR3 region has 14 residues. Trimming cost V 6 bases and J 2 bases, with 11 bases left between them. CDR3 protein: CASSHGPAYNEQFF. The DNA for the CDR3 is TGTGCCAGCAGCCACGGACCCGCCTACAATGAGCAGTTCTTC.

The V and J genes are TRBV6-2 or TRBV6-3 and TRBJ1-1; D is perhaps TRBD1 (6 bases). This CDR3 is 14 amino acids long. CDR1 and CDR2 from the germline V gene are MNHEY and SVGEGT. V lost 4 bases to trimming and J lost 2 bases, with 11 bases between them. This CDR3 is CASSSQGINTEAFF. The DNA for the CDR3 is TGTGCCAGCAGTTCCCAGGGGATTAACACTGAAGCTTTCTTT.

This chain joins TRBV29-1 and TRBJ1-1; D gene unclear. V was trimmed by 4 bases and J by 3 bases, leaving 15 bases between them. CDR3 size: 14 residues. Germline V CDR1 and CDR2: SQVTM, ANQGSEA. The CDR3 protein is CSVVVPNPDTEAFF. CDR3 nucleotides: TGCAGCGTTGTGGTCCCTAACCCAGACACTGAAGCTTTCTTT.

This clonotype was observed a handful of times. The CDR3 spells CASTGTVNQPQHF. As DNA, the CDR3 is TGTGCCAGCACCGGGACGGTGAATCAGCCCCAGCATTTT. V usage is TRBV2 and J usage is TRBJ1-5, with a tentative D call TRBD1 (5 bases). V gave up 7 bases and J gave up 4 bases, with 11 bases separating them. CDR3 length: 13 residues. Germline loops: CDR1 SNHLY, CDR2 FYNNEI.

The genes are TRBV2 and TRBJ1-2; the D gene is possibly TRBD1 (6 bases). Germline assignment: CDR1 SNHLY and CDR2 FYNNEI. This CDR3 is built from 15 residues. Trimming left V 2 bases short and J 4 bases short, with 14 bases between. This chain's CDR3 is CASSERPTGFYGYTF. The CDR3, as DNA: TGTGCCAGCAGTGAAAGGCCGACAGGTTTCTATGGCTACACCTTC.

Here the CDR3 reads CAIPGARRQGANYGYTF. In nucleotides, the CDR3 is TGTGCCATCCCCGGGGCTCGTCGGCAGGGGGCAAACTATGGCTACACCTTC. The rearrangement uses TRBV28 and TRBJ1-2, with 8 positions matching TRBD1. V shed 10 bases, J shed 2 bases, and the junction held 18 bases outside the gene matches. The CDR3 totals 17 residues. In germline, CDR1 is MDHEN, CDR2 SYDVKM.

In its sample, this clonotype was seen a few times. This chain uses TRBV5-4 with TRBJ2-5, with 10 bases that match TRBD1. Germline loops: CDR1 SGHNT, CDR2 YYREEE (reference sequence). This CDR3 is 18 amino acids long. V shed 4 bases, J shed 2 bases, and the junction held 14 bases outside the gene matches. In DNA form, the CDR3 reads TGTGCCAGCAGCACAACCGGGACAGGGGCGAGACTGCAAGAGACCCAGTACTTC. Protein sequence: CASSTTGTGARLQETQYF.

The table lists this clonotype with many counts. The V gene is TRBV27, the J gene TRBJ1-6, with D unresolved. V lost 6 bases, J lost 13 bases, and 10 bases lay in between. The V gene's germline CDR1 is MNHEY and CDR2 SMNVEV (reference sequence). The CDR3 loop spans 11 amino acids. As DNA, the CDR3 is TGTGCCAGCAGCTTAGGTGGCCCCCTCCACTTT. Its translation is CASSLGGPLHF.

There are a few counts of this clonotype. The V gene is TRBV4-2, the J gene TRBJ1-1, with D unresolved. The CDR3 has 13 amino acids. V gave up 0 bases and J gave up 5 bases, with 7 bases separating them. The V gene's germline CDR1 is LGHNA and CDR2 YNFKEQ. The CDR3 DNA reads as TGTGCCAGCAGCCAAGAGGAACGGACTGAAGCTTTCTTT. This translates into CASSQEERTEAFF.

The CDR3 loop reads CASSVGGANDFEQYF. The CDR3 nucleotides read TGTGCCAGCAGTGTAGGAGGGGCGAACGACTTCGAGCAGTACTTC. This rearrangement joins TRBV25-1 to TRBJ2-7; D is possibly TRBD2 (6 bases). In germline, CDR1 is MGHDK, CDR2 SYGVNS. Trimming removed 4 bases at V and 6 bases at J, with 19 bases between. The CDR3 is 15 amino acids.

This clonotype was seen a few times. The chain employs TRBV7-4 and TRBJ1-4; 7 bases line up with TRBD1. The CDR3 runs 15 residues. Germline V gene lookup returns CDR1 SGHVT and CDR2 SQSDAQ. V lost 7 bases and J lost 2; bases outside the gene matches: 7. CDR3 amino acids: CASTFDRATNEKLFF. CDR3 coding DNA: TGTGCCAGCACCTTTGACAGGGCGACTAATGAAAAACTGTTTTTT.

This chain links TRBV5-5 with TRBJ1-6; perhaps TRBD1 as D (6 bases). In germline, CDR1 is SGHKS, CDR2 YYEKEE (reference sequence). V was pared by 3 bases and J by 11 bases, with 6 bases between. This CDR3 has 11 amino acids. The CDR3 loop is CASSSGAPLHF. The CDR3 nucleotides are TGTGCCAGCAGCTCAGGGGCACCCCTCCACTTT.

The DNA of the CDR3 is TGTGCCAGCAGCGTAGGAGTAAGGCGGAGCTCCTACAATGAGCAGTTCTTC. This gives the protein CASSVGVRRSSYNEQFF. The chain uses TRBV9 and TRBJ2-1; D gene unclear. The CDR3 covers 17 residues. Germline CDR1 is SGDLS and CDR2 is YYNGEE. V was shortened by 0 bases and J by 0 bases, with 13 bases between the two germline ends. The variable domain in full, completed from reference TRBV9 and TRBJ2-1, reads DSGVTQTPKHLITATGQRVTLRCSPRSGDLSVYWYQQSLDQGLQFLIQYYNGEERAKGNILERFSAQQFPDLHSELNLSSLELGDSALYFCASSVGVRRSSYNEQFFGPGTRLTVL.

The rearrangement uses TRBV12-3 or TRBV12-4 and TRBJ2-1; TRBD2 agrees at 12 bases. With V trimmed by 7 bases and J by 9 bases, 7 bases remained unmatched. This CDR3 has 14 residues. The CDR3, as DNA: TGTGCCAGCATTACTAGCGGGGGGTTTGGTGAGCAGTTCTTC. Protein sequence: CASITSGGFGEQFF.

This rearrangement joins TRBV28 to TRBJ1-6; D unclear. CDR3 length equals 15 residues. Trimming took 6 bases from V and 6 from J, leaving 15 bases between them. Germline V lookup: CDR1 MDHEN, CDR2 SYDVKM. The CDR3 nucleotides are TGTGCCAGCAGGAAGGGTAACAGACTTAATTCACCCCTCCACTTT. This sequence encodes CASRKGNRLNSPLHF.

This rearrangement joins TRBV12-3 or TRBV12-4 to TRBJ2-2; 9 bases are shared with TRBD1. Trimming took 5 bases from V and 4 from J; bases not matched to a gene: 5. The CDR3 loop spans 15 amino acids. CDR3 sequence reads: CASSAGQGATGELFF. CDR3 sequence (DNA): TGTGCCAGCAGTGCGGGACAGGGTGCCACCGGGGAGCTGTTTTTT.

The J gene is TRBJ2-2, the V gene TRBV6-5; 8 bases are shared with TRBD2. CDR1 and CDR2 (germline): MNHEY, SVGAGI. Trimming took 0 bases from V and 0 from J; bases not matched to a gene: 9. The CDR3 length is 19 residues. CDR3 in amino acids: CASSYSSSLSGANTGELFF. The CDR3 bases are TGTGCCAGCAGTTACTCTTCATCCCTTAGCGGGGCGAACACCGGGGAGCTGTTTTTT.

This clonotype was counted only a few times. The chain joins TRBV10-3 to TRBJ1-5; TRBD1 might be the D (5 bases). Germline V CDR1 and CDR2: ENHRY, SYGVKD. Trimming took 7 bases from V and 3 from J, leaving 7 bases between them. The CDR3 totals 12 residues. The CDR3 protein is CAIMGVNQPQHF. In DNA, the CDR3 is TGTGCCATCATGGGGGTCAATCAGCCCCAGCATTTT.

The V call is TRBV7-9, the J call TRBJ1-2, with 11 bases aligning to TRBD1. This CDR3 comprises 16 residues. The V gene end was trimmed by 5 bases and the J gene end by 0 bases; junction bases not matched to a gene: 5. Germline values: CDR1 SEHNR, CDR2 FQNEAQ (reference sequence). This CDR3 reads CASSGDRGWSNYGYTF. In DNA form, the CDR3 reads TGTGCCAGCAGCGGGGACAGGGGGTGGTCTAACTATGGCTACACCTTC.

The chain joins TRBV18 to TRBJ1-4; TRBD1 is a possible D gene (5 bases). The germline V gene has CDR1 KGHSH and CDR2 LQKENI. This CDR3 region has 15 residues. The V end was cut by 0 bases, the J end by 8 bases, with 13 bases between. The CDR3 sequence: CASSPPSQGGEKLFF. DNA of the CDR3: TGTGCCAGCTCACCACCGAGTCAGGGTGGCGAAAAACTGTTTTTT.

This clonotype was seen ten or more times. The genes are TRBV7-8 and TRBJ2-1; D is tentatively TRBD1 or TRBD2 (6 bases each). Trimming removed 1 base at V and 5 bases at J, with 18 bases between. The germline V gene has CDR1 SGHVS and CDR2 FQNEAQ. There are 17 residues in the CDR3. CDR3 residues: CASSLGLRAEGDNEQFF. The CDR3 DNA reads as TGTGCCAGCAGCTTAGGGCTGCGGGCGGAGGGGGACAATGAGCAGTTCTTC.

This chain uses TRBV27 with TRBJ2-3; D gene unclear. This CDR3 is built from 14 residues. Between the trimmed V and J ends, which lost 0 bases and 8 bases, there was a span of 12 bases. CDR1 is MNHEY, CDR2 SMNVEV, per germline (reference sequence). CDR3 region: CASSLSIDFGTQYF. CDR3 nucleotide sequence: TGTGCCAGCAGTTTATCGATTGATTTTGGTACGCAGTATTTT.

As to this clonotype: One junction end does not reproduce the germline sequence, and a read error may be involved. The chain links TRBV7-3 to TRBJ1-4, with D unclear. Germline V CDR1 and CDR2: SGHTA, FQGTGA. The CDR3 extends over 11 amino acids. The CDR3 reads CVSSPLEKLFF. CDR3 DNA: TGTGTCAGCAGCCCATTGGAAAAACTGTTTTTT.